Sequencing of this T cell receptor (beta chain) was carried out in a study of T cell repertoires in cytomegalovirus infection. At the level of the study: In public TCR beta signatures, there were indications of both CMV infection and matching HLA type.

Note on this clonotype: Its antigen remains unknown.

Each CDR3 protein is one row after TCRdb ran MiXCR on the reads. The table lists 450,000 to 600,000 distinct CDR3 sequences, roughly 42% of them singletons, with 43% in the top ten. Germline CDR1 SGHVS, CDR2 FQNEAQ. The CDR3 covers 14 residues. V was shortened by 6 bases and J by 2 bases, with 13 bases between the two germline ends. Study-level results: Within the response measured ex vivo, HLA-C-restricted CMV-specific TCR beta clonotypes were dominant.

This sequence was found in a human donor in good health (CMV status not recorded). Some clones in this sample may be carry-over from other donors' samples. The rearrangement joins TRBV7-8 to TRBJ2-5; no clear D. Sequencing used cultured PBMCs, obtained from culture after CMV antigen stimulation. This CDR3 is CASSEGTTQETQYF. The DNA of the CDR3 is TGTGCCAGCAGTGAAGGCACGACGCAAGAGACCCAGTACTTC.